This T cell receptor (beta chain) was recovered during a study of T cells after yellow fever vaccination. Overall study results and limits: Researchers report a weaker secondary response that nonetheless peaked faster, day 5 versus 15.

This clonotype was counted at least ten times. What it binds is unknown. TCRdb independently ran MiXCR on the 5' RACE reads; one entry per CDR3 protein. The profile shows 250,000 to 300,000 distinct CDR3 sequences, 10% to 15% of them singletons. The CDR3 has 13 amino acids. CDR1 is SQVTM and CDR2 is ANQGSEA in the germline V gene. Trimming pared 4 bases from V and 4 bases from J, leaving 11 bases between. The chain couples TRBV29-1 to TRBJ2-1, with D possibly being TRBD2 (7 bases). This material consisted of CD4+ T cells sorted from PBMCs, taken 45 days after the yellow fever booster vaccination. This TCR came from a man under 40 who received the YFV17D yellow fever vaccine. The CDR3 DNA sequence: TGCAGCGTTGCGGCGGGGGCTTACAATGAGCAGTTCTTC. It codes for CSVAAGAYNEQFF.